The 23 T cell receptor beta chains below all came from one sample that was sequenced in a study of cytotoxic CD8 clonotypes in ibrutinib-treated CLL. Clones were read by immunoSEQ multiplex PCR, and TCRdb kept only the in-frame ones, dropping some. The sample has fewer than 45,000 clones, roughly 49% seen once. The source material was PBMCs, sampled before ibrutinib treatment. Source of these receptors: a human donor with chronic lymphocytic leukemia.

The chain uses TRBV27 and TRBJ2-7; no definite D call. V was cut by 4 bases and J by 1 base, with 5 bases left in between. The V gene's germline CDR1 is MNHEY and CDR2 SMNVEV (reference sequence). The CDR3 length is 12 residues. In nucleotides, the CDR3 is TGTGCCAGCAGTTCAGCATCCTACGAGCAGTACTTC. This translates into CASSSASYEQYF.

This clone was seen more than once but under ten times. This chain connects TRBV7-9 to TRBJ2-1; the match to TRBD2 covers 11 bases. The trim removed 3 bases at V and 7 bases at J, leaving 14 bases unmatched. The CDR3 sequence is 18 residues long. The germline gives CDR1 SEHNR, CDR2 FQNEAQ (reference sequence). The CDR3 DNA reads TGTGCCAGCAGCTTTCAAACTAGCGGGGGAGGAGTTAAAAATGAGCAGTTCTTC. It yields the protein CASSFQTSGGGVKNEQFF.

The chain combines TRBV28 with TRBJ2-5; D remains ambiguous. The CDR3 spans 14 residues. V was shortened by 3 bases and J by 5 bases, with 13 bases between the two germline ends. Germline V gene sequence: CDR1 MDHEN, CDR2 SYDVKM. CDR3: CASSFTGVWETQYF. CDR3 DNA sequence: TGTGCCAGCAGTTTTACGGGTGTCTGGGAGACCCAGTACTTC.

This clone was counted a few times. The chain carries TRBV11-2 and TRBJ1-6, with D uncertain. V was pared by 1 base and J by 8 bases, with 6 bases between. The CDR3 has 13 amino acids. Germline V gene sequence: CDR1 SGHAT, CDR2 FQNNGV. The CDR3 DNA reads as TGTGCCAGCAGCTTAGGGGAGGATTCACCCCTCCACTTT. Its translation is CASSLGEDSPLHF.

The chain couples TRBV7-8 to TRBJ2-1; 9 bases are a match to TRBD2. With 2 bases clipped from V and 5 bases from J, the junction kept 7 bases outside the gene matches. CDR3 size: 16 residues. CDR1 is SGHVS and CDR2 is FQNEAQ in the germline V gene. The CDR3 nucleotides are TGTGCCAGCAGCTTATTGGGCGGGGGGGCCGACAATGAGCAGTTCTTC. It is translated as CASSLLGGGADNEQFF.

The CDR3 DNA reads TGTGCCAGCAGCCACGGACAGGGCGATCAAGAGACCCAGTACTTC. It yields the protein CASSHGQGDQETQYF. This rearrangement joins TRBV28 to TRBJ2-5; 8 positions match TRBD1. The CDR3 is 15 amino acids. In germline, CDR1 is MDHEN, CDR2 SYDVKM. V trimming: 6 bases; J trimming: 2 bases; junction bases outside the gene matches: 8.

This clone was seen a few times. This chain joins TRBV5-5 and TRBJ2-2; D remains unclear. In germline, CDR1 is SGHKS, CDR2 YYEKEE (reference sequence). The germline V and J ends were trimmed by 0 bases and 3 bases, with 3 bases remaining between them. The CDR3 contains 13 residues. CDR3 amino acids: CASSLVHTGELFF. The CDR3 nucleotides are TGTGCCAGCAGCTTGGTTCACACCGGGGAGCTGTTTTTT.

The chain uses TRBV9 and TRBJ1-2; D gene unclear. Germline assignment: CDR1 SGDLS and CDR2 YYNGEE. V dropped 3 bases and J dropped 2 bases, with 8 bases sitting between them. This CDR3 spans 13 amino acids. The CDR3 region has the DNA TGTGCCAGCAGCGCCGTTAGCAACTATGGCTACACCTTC. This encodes CASSAVSNYGYTF.

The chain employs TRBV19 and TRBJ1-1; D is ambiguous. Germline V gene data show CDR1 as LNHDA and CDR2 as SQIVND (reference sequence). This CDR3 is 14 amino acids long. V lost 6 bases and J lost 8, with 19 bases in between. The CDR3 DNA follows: TGTGCCAGTAGGAGTCCGCGTTCAGCGGGAGAAGCTTTCTTT. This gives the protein CASRSPRSAGEAFF. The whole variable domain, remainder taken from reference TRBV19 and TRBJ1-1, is DGGITQSPKYLFRKEGQNVTLSCEQNLNHDAMYWYRQDPGQGLRLIYYSQIVNDFQKGDIAEGYSVSREKKESFPLTVTSAQKNPTAFYLCASRSPRSAGEAFFGQGTRLTVV.

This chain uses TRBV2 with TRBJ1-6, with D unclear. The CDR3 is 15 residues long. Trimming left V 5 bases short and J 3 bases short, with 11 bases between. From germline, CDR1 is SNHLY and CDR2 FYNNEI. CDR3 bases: TGTGCCAGCAGTACGGCTCAAATCTATAATTCACCCCTCCACTTT. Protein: CASSTAQIYNSPLHF. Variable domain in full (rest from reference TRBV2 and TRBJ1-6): EPEVTQTPSHQVTQMGQEVILRCVPISNHLYFYWYRQILGQKVEFLVSFYNNEISEKSEIFDDQFSVERPDGSNFTLKIRSTKLEDSAMYFCASSTAQIYNSPLHFGNGTRLTVT.

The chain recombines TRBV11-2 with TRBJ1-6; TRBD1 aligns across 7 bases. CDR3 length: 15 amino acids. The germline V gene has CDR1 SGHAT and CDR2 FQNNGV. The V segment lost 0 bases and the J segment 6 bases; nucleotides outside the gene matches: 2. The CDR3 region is CASSLDRGFNSPLHF. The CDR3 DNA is TGTGCCAGCAGCTTAGACAGGGGGTTTAATTCACCCCTCCACTTT.

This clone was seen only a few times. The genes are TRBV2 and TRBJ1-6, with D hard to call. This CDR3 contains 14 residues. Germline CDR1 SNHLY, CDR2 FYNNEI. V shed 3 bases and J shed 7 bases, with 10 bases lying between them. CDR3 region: CASSDKTPNSPLHF. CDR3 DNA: TGTGCCAGCAGTGACAAGACACCAAATTCACCCCTCCACTTT.

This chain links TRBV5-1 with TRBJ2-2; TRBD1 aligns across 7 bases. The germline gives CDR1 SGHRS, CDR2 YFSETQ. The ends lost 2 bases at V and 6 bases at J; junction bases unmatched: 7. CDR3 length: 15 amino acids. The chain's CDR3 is CASSFATGEAGELFF. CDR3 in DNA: TGCGCCAGCAGCTTCGCCACAGGGGAAGCCGGGGAGCTGTTTTTT.

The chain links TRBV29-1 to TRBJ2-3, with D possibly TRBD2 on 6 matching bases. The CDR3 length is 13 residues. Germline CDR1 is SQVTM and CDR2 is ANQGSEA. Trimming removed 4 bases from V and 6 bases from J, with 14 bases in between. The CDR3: CSVGLGVEDTQYF. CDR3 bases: TGCAGCGTTGGACTAGGGGTCGAGGATACGCAGTATTTT.

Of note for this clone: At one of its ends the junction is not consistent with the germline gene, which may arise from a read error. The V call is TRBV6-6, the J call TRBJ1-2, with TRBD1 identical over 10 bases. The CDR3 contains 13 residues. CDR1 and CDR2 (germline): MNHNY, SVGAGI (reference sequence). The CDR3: CASSYPGDRGLPF. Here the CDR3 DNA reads TGTGCCAGCAGTTACCCGGGGGACAGGGGTCTCCCCTTC.

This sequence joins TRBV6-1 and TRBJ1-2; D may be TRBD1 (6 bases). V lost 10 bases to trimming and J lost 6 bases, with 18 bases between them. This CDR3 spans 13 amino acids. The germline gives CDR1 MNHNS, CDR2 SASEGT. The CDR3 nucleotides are TGTGCCACCGAACTTAACAGGGCGGATGGCTACACCTTC. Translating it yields CATELNRADGYTF.

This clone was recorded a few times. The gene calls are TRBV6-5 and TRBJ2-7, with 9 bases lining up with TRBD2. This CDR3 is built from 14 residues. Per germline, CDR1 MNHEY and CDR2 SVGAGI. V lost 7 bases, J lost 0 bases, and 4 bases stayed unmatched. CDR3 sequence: CASTRRGGSYEQYF. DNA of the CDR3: TGTGCCAGCACAAGGCGGGGGGGCTCCTACGAGCAGTACTTC.

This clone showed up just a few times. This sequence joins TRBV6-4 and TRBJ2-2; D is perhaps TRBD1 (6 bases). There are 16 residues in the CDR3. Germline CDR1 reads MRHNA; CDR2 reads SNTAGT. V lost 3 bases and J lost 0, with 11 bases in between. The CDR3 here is CASSELPGANTGELFF. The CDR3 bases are TGTGCCAGCAGTGAGTTACCAGGGGCGAACACCGGGGAGCTGTTTTTT.

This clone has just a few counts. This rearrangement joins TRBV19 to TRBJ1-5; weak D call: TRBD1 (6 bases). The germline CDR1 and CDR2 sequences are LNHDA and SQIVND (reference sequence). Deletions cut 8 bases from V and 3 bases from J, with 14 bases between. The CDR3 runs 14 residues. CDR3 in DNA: TGTGCCAGTGCCGGGACAACGATCAATCAGCCCCAGCATTTT. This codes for CASAGTTINQPQHF.

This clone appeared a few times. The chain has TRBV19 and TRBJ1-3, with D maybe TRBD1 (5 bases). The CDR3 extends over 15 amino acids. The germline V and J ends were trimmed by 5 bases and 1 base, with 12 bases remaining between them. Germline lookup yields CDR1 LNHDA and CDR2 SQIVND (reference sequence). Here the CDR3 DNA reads TGTGCCAGTAGTGGACGGGACGGGTCTGGAAACACCATATATTTT. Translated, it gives CASSGRDGSGNTIYF.

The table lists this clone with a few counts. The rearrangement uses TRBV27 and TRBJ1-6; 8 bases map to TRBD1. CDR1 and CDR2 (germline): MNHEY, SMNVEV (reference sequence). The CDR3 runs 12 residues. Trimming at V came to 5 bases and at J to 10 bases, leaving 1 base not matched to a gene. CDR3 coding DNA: TGTGCCAGCAGTGGACAGGGATCACCCCTCCACTTT. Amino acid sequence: CASSGQGSPLHF.

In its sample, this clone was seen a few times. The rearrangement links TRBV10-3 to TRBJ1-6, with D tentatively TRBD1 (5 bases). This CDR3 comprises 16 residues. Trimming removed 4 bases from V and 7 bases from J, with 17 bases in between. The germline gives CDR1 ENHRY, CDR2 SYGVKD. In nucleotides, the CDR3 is TGTGCCATCAGTGGGTCAGGGACTGGGGCCAATTCACCCCTCCACTTT. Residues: CAISGSGTGANSPLHF.

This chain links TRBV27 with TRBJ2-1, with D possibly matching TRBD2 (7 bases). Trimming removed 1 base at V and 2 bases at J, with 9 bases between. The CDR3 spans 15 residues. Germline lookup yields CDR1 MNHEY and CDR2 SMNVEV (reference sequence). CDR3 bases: TGTGCCAGCAGTTTATGGGGGGGGCCCTACAATGAGCAGTTCTTC. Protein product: CASSLWGGPYNEQFF.